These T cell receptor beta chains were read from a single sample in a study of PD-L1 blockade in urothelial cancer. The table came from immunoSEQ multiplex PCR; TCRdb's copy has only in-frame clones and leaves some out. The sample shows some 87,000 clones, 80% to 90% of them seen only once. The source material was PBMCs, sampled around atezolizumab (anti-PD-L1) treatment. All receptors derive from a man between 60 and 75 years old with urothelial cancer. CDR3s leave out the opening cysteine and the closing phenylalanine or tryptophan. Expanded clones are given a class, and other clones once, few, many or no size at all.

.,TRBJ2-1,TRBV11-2,ASSITSGRYNEQF
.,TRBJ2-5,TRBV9,ASSVVPGPTETQY
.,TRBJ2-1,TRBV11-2,ASSLLSGGSQF
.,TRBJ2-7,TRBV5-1,ASSLVGGDYEQY
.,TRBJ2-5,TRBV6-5,ASSPGSGSQETQY
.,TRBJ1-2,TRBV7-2,ASSNQGQEHYGYT
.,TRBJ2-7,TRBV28,ASTLSGAPHEQY
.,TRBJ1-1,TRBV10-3,AISEAGGGTTEAF
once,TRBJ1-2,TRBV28,ASTPPQGVDGYT
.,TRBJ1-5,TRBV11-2,ASSLDRGGAGGQPQH
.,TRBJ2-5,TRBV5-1,ASSRTGSQETQY
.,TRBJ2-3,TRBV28,ASSAYSGTPPTDTQY
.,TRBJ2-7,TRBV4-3,ASSPASEIPYEQY
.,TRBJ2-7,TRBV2,ASSVTVPYEQY
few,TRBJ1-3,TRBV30,AWSAIIGGSGNTIY
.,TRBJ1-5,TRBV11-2,ASSSLGDNQPQH
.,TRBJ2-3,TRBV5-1,ASSLGTGRPTDTQY
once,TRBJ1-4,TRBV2,ASRVQGFNEKLF
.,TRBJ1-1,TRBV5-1,ASSLDLQAYTEAF
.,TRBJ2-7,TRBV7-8,ASSPTGLGYEQY
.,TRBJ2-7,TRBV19,ASSLQGSYEQY
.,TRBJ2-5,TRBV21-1,ASSKEKGAGETQY
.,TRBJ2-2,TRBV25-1,ASSSTVNTGELF
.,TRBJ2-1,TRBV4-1,ASRIRSGRNEQF
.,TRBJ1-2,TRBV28,ASSRYRAPYGYT
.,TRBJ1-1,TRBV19,ASMPGYTEAF
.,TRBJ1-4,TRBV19,ASQNGEGGATNEKLF
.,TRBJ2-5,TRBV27,ASSFTGRAQETQY
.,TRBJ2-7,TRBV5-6,ASSLLADPYEQY
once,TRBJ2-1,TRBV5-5,ASSPSGTGELNEQF
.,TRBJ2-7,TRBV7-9,ASSLNLDRVEQY
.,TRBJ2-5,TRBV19,ASSFGLAGGETQY
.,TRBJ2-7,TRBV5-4,ASSFGGESYEQY
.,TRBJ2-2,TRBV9,ASSVGQGANTGELF
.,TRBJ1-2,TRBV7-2,ASSPGVNYGYT
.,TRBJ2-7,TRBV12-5,ASGISGVYEQY
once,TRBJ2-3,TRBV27,ASSLFRDDTQY
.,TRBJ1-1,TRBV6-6,ASSYGTNTEAF